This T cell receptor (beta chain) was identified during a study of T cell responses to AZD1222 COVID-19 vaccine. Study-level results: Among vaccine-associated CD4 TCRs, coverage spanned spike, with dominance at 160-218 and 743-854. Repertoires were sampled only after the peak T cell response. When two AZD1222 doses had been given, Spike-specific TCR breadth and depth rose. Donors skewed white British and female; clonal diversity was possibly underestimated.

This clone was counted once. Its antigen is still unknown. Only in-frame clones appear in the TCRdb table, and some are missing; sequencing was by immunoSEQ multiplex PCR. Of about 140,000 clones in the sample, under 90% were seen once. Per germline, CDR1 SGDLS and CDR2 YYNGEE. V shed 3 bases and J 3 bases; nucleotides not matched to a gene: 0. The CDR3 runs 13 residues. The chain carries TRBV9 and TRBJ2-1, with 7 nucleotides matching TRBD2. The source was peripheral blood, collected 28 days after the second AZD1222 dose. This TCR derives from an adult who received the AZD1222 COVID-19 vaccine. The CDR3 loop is CASSGTSYNEQFF. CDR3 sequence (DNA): TGTGCCAGCAGCGGGACTAGCTACAATGAGCAGTTCTTC. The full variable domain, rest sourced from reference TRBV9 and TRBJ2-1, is DSGVTQTPKHLITATGQRVTLRCSPRSGDLSVYWYQQSLDQGLQFLIQYYNGEERAKGNILERFSAQQFPDLHSELNLSSLELGDSALYFCASSGTSYNEQFFGPGTRLTVL.